This T cell receptor beta chain was observed in a study of T-cell reconstitution after alpha-beta-depleted transplantation in children. Library preparation (for TCRbeta) was performed with unique molecular identifiers. From the PCR reads, TCRdb called clonotypes with MiXCR, one entry per CDR3 protein. This repertoire shows 640,000 or so distinct CDR3 sequences, around 17% found once; its top ten account for approximately 1.1%. CDR1 DFQATT and CDR2 SNEGSKA come from the germline V gene (reference sequence). V was clipped by 1 base and J by 8 bases, with 14 bases between them. The CDR3 consists of 14 residues.

This clonotype was sampled from a human donor who donated a stem cell graft to a child with acute myeloid leukemia. The material was PBMCs from the stem cell graft donor, obtained from the stem cell graft. This chain links TRBV20-1 with TRBJ1-4, with TRBD1 as a possible D gene (5 bases). CDR3: CSARGPTKGEKLFF. The CDR3 DNA follows: TGCAGTGCTAGAGGCCCAACAAAGGGGGAAAAACTGTTTTTT.